This T cell receptor beta chain appears in the sequencing data of a study of blood T cell repertoires in COVID-19. Study information: The United States, Italy and Spain supplied acute and convalescent COVID-19 samples. PBMCs, B-cell-depleted T cells, or T cells provided the cDNA or gDNA that made up the material.

Original handling: Estimated nucleated cell counts came from reference gene primer amplification. Data came from immunoSEQ multiplex PCR; TCRdb stores just in-frame clones and leaves some out. That table is the source of V, J and clone size, and D and trimming were worked out from the DNA. In the table there are roughly 150,000 clones, 87% of which are singletons. The CDR3 totals 16 residues. CDR1 is MGHRA and CDR2 is YSYEKL in the germline V gene. V was clipped by 0 bases and J by 5 bases, with 16 bases between them. The material sequenced was peripheral blood. This receptor was obtained from a human donor in a cohort sampled during active COVID-19. This chain connects TRBV4-1 to TRBJ2-5; D is unclear. CDR3: CASSQDGPRVVETQYF. CDR3 DNA sequence: TGCGCCAGCAGCCAAGACGGCCCTCGGGTCGTGGAGACCCAGTACTTC.